This T cell receptor beta chain was captured in a study of cytotoxic CD8 clonotypes in ibrutinib-treated CLL (dated by TCRdb to 2020 to 2022). Turning to the overall study: The cohort was composed of 10 to 11 relapsed/refractory and roughly 15 treatment-naive patients; IGHV unmutated status was identified in 17 patients. Responses were partial in around 25 patients and complete in 2; after median about 63 months follow-up, about 14 stayed in remission and about 12 progressed. Response samples were obtained after a median of 12 months of treatment, with a range of roughly 6 to 36 months. Samples averaged roughly 280,000 productive templates and roughly 86,000 productive rearrangements. Of the roughly 86 people in the trial, about 25 had longitudinal samples available. Cryopreserved peripheral blood mononuclear cells were obtained before treatment, at response, and at either sustained remission or disease progression. Every sample from remission and from progressive disease was obtained while the patients were still on ibrutinib. The study at large found these results: Clonality increased at ibrutinib response, stayed stable in sustained remission, and fell back toward baseline at progression. Sampling times were not matched between sustained-remission and progressing patients, and lymph node repertoires were not studied. Baseline clonality was found to be higher than that of age-matched healthy donors and was strongly correlated with circulating CD8+ T-cell counts. Public clonotypes were rare and either shrank or stayed stable during treatment, and the rise in clonality at ibrutinib response reflected expansion of private clonotypes.

CDR1 is given as MNHNS and CDR2 as SASEGT, both from the germline V gene. The CDR3, from cysteine to phenylalanine, totals 13 residues. Only the CDR3 region is kept as DNA, spanning 39 bases read in frame from base 1. V lost 2 bases and J lost 7 bases; the stretch between them is 12 bases long. The sample's time point, from its label and the paper: about a year on ibrutinib. For TCR beta library preparation, approximately 2 micrograms of genomic DNA were extracted from the cryopreserved PBMCs. Longitudinal blood samples from CLL patients on ibrutinib monotherapy underwent high-throughput TCR beta sequencing. The patients were enrolled in a single-center, open-label phase 2 trial of ibrutinib monotherapy. In regard to this clone: Its target antigen remains unknown. No quality values exist for individual bases; no much larger clone is one base distant.

The goal of deep resolution MiSeq sequencing was a depth between 1 in 1 million and 1 in 200,000 T cells, and coverage averaged 10x per clonotype. The immunoSEQ hsTCRB Kit was used to generate the TCR beta libraries. The source study handled its data this way. ImmunoSEQ Data Assistant and ImmunoSEQ Analyzer were used for data analysis, and V, D and J genes were assigned according to IMGT definitions. Clonality, with values ranging from 0 to 1, was calculated as one minus the normalized Shannon entropy of productive rearrangement frequencies. Only overrepresented clonotypes making up at least 0.05% of each patient's repertoire were included in the public clonotype analysis. Repertoires from about a dozen age-matched healthy donors in immuneACCESS were used as clonality controls. TCRdb's version of the immuneACCESS table is confined to in-frame rearrangements and falls short of the full clone set. An unresolved V gene accounts for under half of the shortfall where checked; the remainder is of unknown origin. D and trimming were read from the DNA, whereas the V and J calls and clone size are those reported in that table. For this sample the table gives around 160,000 clones, of which about four fifths were detected only once. Roughly 2% of the sample comes from the top ten.

The sequence was obtained from a human donor with chronic lymphocytic leukemia. The V and J segments used are TRBV6-1 and TRBJ2-7, with the D gene not clear enough to name. The sample here was PBMCs, taken after 12 months of ibrutinib treatment. At the DNA level, the sequence is TGTGCCAGCAGTGAATGGTTGGCCCCAGAGCAGTACTTC. Translation gives CASSEWLAPEQYF.